Presented here are 2 T cell receptor beta chains from one specimen sequenced in a study of CD8+ T cells in alopecia areata. Extraction and reverse transcription of RNA yielded cDNA as the sequencing template. Generated by immunoSEQ multiplex PCR, the TCRdb table keeps only in-frame clones and is missing some. The table lists around 190,000 clones, around 50% of them singletons. The sample taken for sequencing was CD8+ T cells sorted from blood. The receptors originated from a human donor in good health.

This clone was recorded a few times. The chain employs TRBV5-4 and TRBJ2-1; D not certain. V dropped 4 bases and J dropped 4 bases, with 9 bases sitting between them. This CDR3 is 13 amino acids long. Germline V gives CDR1 SGHNT, CDR2 YYREEE (reference sequence). The CDR3 region is CASSPREYNEQFF. The CDR3 region has the DNA TGTGCCAGCAGCCCCCGAGAGTACAATGAGCAGTTCTTC.

The chain has TRBV29-1 and TRBJ1-4; tentatively, D is TRBD1 (5 bases). From germline, CDR1 is SQVTM and CDR2 ANQGSEA. V was trimmed by 0 bases and J by 1 base, leaving 6 bases between them. The CDR3 is made up of 14 amino acids. Written as DNA, the CDR3 is TGCAGCGTTGAAGATCAGGGAACTAATGAAAAACTGTTTTTT. It codes for CSVEDQGTNEKLFF.